This paragraph reports one TCR beta chain. As yet, its antigen is unknown. A junction end diverges from the germline sequence, so it may reflect a read error. Germline V CDR1 and CDR2: SSHAT, FNYEAQ (reference sequence). This CDR3 contains 15 residues. The data originate from a study of beta chain features in type 1 diabetes. Whole-study findings and limits: People with Type 1 diabetes carried modestly yet significantly shorter TCRB CDR3s in all four CD4+ subsets.

TCRB transcripts that were expressed got sequenced, as all of the isolated RNA had been reverse transcribed. Measured with immunoSEQ multiplex PCR; TCRdb has only the in-frame clones, and not every one. The table has around 710,000 clones, roughly an eighth seen once. Material for sequencing was naive CD4+ T cells from blood. This receptor was obtained from a man aged 25-45 years with type 1 diabetes. The V gene is TRBV7-7, the J gene TRBJ2-2, with 10 bases aligning to TRBD2. In nucleotides, the CDR3 is TGTGCTAGCAGCTTCTCGAGCGGGAGGGCCGGGGAGCTGTTTTTT. Encoded protein: CASSFSSGRAGELFF.